This T cell receptor (beta chain) derives from a study of blood T cell repertoires in COVID-19. Across the whole study: Acute and convalescent COVID-19 specimens originated in the United States, Italy and Spain. Sources were T cells, B-cell-depleted T cells, or PBMCs; the material itself was cDNA or gDNA.

Authors' methods: Cell counts per sample came from amplifying reference gene primers. Profiling relied on immunoSEQ multiplex PCR, and the TCRdb table lists in-frame clones only, not all of them. That table gives V, J and clone size, and the DNA gave D and trimming. The sample contains some 250,000 clones, about 86% of which appear only once. The J segment lost 6 bases and the V segment lost 0 bases, leaving 5 bases of the junction unmatched. Germline V gene lookup returns CDR1 ENHRY and CDR2 SYGVKD. This CDR3 comprises 16 residues. Sample: peripheral blood. The TCR was taken from a young woman who had recovered from COVID-19. The rearrangement uses TRBV10-3 and TRBJ2-1; 10 bases fit TRBD1. CDR3 nucleotides: TGTGCCATCAGTGAGTCTGACAGGGGGCAAAGCAATGAGCAGTTCTTC. This gives the protein CAISESDRGQSNEQFF.